This T cell receptor (beta chain) stems from a study of shared clonotypes between healthy human individuals. This table comes from immunoSEQ multiplex PCR, and its TCRdb copy is limited to in-frame clones, with some not included. Here the sample spans 2 million to 2.5 million clones, just over 90% being singletons. The source is a man between 18 and 29 years old in good health. Some clones in this sample may be carry-over from other donors' samples. The material sequenced was naive CD4+ T cells from PBMCs. Subset in this sample: CD45RA+ positively selected.

The CDR3 sequence: CAGSGNYGYTF. CDR3 nucleotides: TGTGCCGGATCAGGGAACTATGGCTACACCTTC. This chain uses TRBV6-6 with TRBJ1-2, with D perhaps TRBD1 (5 bases). The CDR3 sequence is 11 residues long. Germline CDR1 is MNHNY and CDR2 is SVGAGI (reference sequence). Trimming took 11 bases from V and 2 from J, leaving 9 bases between them.